This T cell receptor beta chain was sequenced in a study of T cells in Graves' hyperthyroidism and ophthalmopathy. Study in general: Any treatment followed the collection of peripheral blood at initial diagnosis.

This clonotype has only a few counts. This may be a read error, as it is one base from a much larger clone. Amplified TCR beta CDR3 regions came from RNA transcripts. A first-round RT-PCR of the TCR CDR3 used the HTBI primer set. Each CDR3 protein gets one entry after TCRdb re-called the multiplex PCR reads with MiXCR. The data show 300,000 to 450,000 distinct CDR3 sequences, approximately 15% seen once. The CDR3 extends over 17 amino acids. Germline V gives CDR1 SGHTA, CDR2 FQGTGA. The rearrangement uses TRBV7-3 and TRBJ2-2, with 9 bases aligning to TRBD1. The sequenced material came from blood. This clonotype originated in a woman aged 55-75 years with Graves' hyperthyroidism. This chain's CDR3 is CASSPRIETGGAGVLFF. The CDR3 nucleotides read TGTGCCAGCAGCCCGCGGATTGAGACAGGGGGGGCTGGGGTGCTGTTTTTT.